Below are 6 T cell receptor beta chains sequenced from a single sample in a study of blood T cells in healthy people across ages. It was with a sample-barcoded 5' primer and a J-beta primer mix that a second PCR of roughly 6 to 12 cycles was run. A single record per CDR3 protein comes from TCRdb applying MiXCR to the 5' RACE reads. The data hold almost 300,000 distinct CDR3 sequences, with 25% to 30% observed a single time. Sequenced sample: blood. These receptor sequences come from a woman between 70 and 85 years old in good health.

This clonotype has just a few counts. V and J are TRBV20-1 and TRBJ2-4; the D gene is possibly TRBD2 (6 bases). This CDR3 contains 14 residues. Germline V lookup: CDR1 DFQATT, CDR2 SNEGSKA (reference sequence). V was cut by 0 bases and J by 6 bases, with 12 bases left in between. CDR3 coding DNA: TGCAGTGCTAGAGATGACGGGGGAGGAAACATTCAGTACTTC. It encodes CSARDDGGGNIQYF.

This clonotype was seen a handful of times. This rearrangement joins TRBV6-1 to TRBJ2-5; 9 nucleotides line up with TRBD1. V lost 6 bases to trimming and J lost 3 bases; unmatched junction nucleotides: 2. The CDR3 sequence is 13 residues long. The germline CDR1 and CDR2 sequences are MNHNS and SASEGT. This chain's CDR3 is CASRGQGKETQYF. DNA of the CDR3: TGTGCCAGCAGGGGACAGGGAAAAGAGACCCAGTACTTC.

In its sample, this clonotype was seen a few times. One end of the junction is discordant with germline, which a read error may explain. The chain carries TRBV3-1 and TRBJ2-6, with TRBD1 matching 11 bases. CDR1 is LGHDT and CDR2 is YNNKEL in the germline V gene (reference sequence). CDR3 length: 22 residues. The CDR3 DNA follows: TGTGCCAGCAGCCAAGATGTTTTGGACAGGGGGCGCGAGCCTCCTGGGGCCAACGTCCCGACTTTC. This translates into CASSQDVLDRGREPPGANVPTF.

This rearrangement joins TRBV6-5 to TRBJ1-2; no firm D call. Looked up from germline, CDR1 is MNHEY and CDR2 is SVGAGI. The V gene lost 8 bases and the J gene lost 10 bases, with 20 bases spanning the gap. The CDR3 sequence is 13 residues long. Here the CDR3 DNA reads TGTGCCAGCTTCGGGAGGACGTCCTCCTCCTACACCTTC. It is translated as CASFGRTSSSYTF.

This clonotype was seen a few times. The genes are TRBV7-8 and TRBJ2-7; TRBD1 agrees at 8 bases. V gave up 1 base and J gave up 0 bases; unmatched junction bases: 14. Germline values: CDR1 SGHVS, CDR2 FQNEAQ. The CDR3 has 19 residues. In nucleotides, the CDR3 is TGTGCCAGCAGCTTAGTACGACAGGGGACTCCCCCCTTCTCCTACGAGCAGTACTTC. Its translation: CASSLVRQGTPPFSYEQYF.

The chain combines TRBV29-1 with TRBJ1-1; TRBD1 matches at 9 bases. The CDR3 sequence is 14 residues long. With V trimmed by 3 bases and J by 5 bases, 7 bases remained unmatched. From germline, CDR1 is SQVTM and CDR2 ANQGSEA. In DNA form, the CDR3 reads TGCAGCGTTGAGGGGACAGGGTTTGAAACTGAAGCTTTCTTT. Translation: CSVEGTGFETEAFF. The full variable domain, in which reference TRBV29-1 and TRBJ1-1 provide the parts outside the CDR3, is SAVISQKPSRDICQRGTSLTIQCQVDSQVTMMFWYRQQPGQSLTLIATANQGSEATYESGFVIDKFPISRPNLTFSTLTVSNMSPEDSSIYLCSVEGTGFETEAFFGQGTRLTVV.